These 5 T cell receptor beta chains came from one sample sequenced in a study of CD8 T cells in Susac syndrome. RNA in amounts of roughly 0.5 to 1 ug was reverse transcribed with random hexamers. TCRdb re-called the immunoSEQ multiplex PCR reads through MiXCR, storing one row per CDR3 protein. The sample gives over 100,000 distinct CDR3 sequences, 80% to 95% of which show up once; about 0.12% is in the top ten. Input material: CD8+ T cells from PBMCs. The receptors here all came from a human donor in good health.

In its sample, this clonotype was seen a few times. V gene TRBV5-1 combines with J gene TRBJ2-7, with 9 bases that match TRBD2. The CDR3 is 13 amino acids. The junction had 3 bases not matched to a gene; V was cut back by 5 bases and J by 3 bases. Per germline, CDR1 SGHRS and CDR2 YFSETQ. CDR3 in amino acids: CASSTAGGYEQYF. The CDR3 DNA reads TGCGCCAGCAGTACAGCGGGAGGCTACGAGCAGTACTTC.

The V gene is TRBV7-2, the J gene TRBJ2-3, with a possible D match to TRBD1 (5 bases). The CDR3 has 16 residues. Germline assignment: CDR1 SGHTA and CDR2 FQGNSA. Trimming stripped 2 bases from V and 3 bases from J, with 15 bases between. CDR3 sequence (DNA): TGTGCCAGCAGCTTACCCCTGCAGGGTGCGACAGATACGCAGTATTTT. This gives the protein CASSLPLQGATDTQYF.

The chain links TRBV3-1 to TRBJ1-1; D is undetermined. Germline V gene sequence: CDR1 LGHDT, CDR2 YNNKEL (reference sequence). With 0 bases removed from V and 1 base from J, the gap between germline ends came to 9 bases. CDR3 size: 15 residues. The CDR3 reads CASSQDLRPNTEAFF. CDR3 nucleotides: TGTGCCAGCAGCCAAGATCTGAGGCCGAACACTGAAGCTTTCTTT. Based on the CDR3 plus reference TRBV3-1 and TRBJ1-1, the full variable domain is DTAVSQTPKYLVTQMGNDKSIKCEQNLGHDTMYWYKQDSKKFLKIMFSYNNKELIINETVPNRFSPKSPDKAHLNLHINSLELGDSAVYFCASSQDLRPNTEAFFGQGTRLTVV.

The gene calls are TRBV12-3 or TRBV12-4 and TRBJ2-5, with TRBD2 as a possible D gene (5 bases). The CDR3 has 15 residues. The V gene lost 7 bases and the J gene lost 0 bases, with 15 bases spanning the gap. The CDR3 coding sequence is TGTGCCAGCACTCTATTAAGCGGCAACCAAGAGACCCAGTACTTC. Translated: CASTLLSGNQETQYF.

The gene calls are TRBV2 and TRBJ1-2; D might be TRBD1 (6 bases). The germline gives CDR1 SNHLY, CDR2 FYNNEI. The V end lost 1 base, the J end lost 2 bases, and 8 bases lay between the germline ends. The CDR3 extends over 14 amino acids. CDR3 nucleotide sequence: TGTGCCAGCAGTGAAGGGCAGGGGAACTATGGCTACACCTTC. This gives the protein CASSEGQGNYGYTF.